This T cell receptor (beta chain) was observed in a study of T cell responses to AZD1222 COVID-19 vaccine. Germline CDR1 SGDLS, CDR2 YYNGEE. Deletions cut 0 bases from V and 5 bases from J, with 15 bases between. This CDR3 has 16 residues. Profiled with immunoSEQ multiplex PCR; TCRdb holds only in-frame clones, not every one. Among under 30,000 clones listed, about nine tenths were seen once. This sample comprised peripheral blood, obtained 28 days after the second AZD1222 dose. This chain uses TRBV9 with TRBJ2-1; D uncertain. This TCR was sampled from an adult who received the AZD1222 COVID-19 vaccine. The CDR3 reads CASSVDQAARNNEQFF. The CDR3 DNA reads as TGTGCCAGCAGCGTAGATCAGGCGGCAAGAAACAATGAGCAGTTCTTC.